Described below is a single TCR beta chain sequence and its context. Its antigen remains unknown. The repertoire was sequenced with immunoSEQ multiplex PCR; TCRdb's copy has only in-frame clones and lacks some. This sample has roughly 2,000 clones, with around 94% found just once. The data are from a study of T cells after posttransplantation cyclophosphamide. Study results and caveats: Later post-transplant blood repertoires were often dominated by donor CD8+ memory clones.

This CDR3 has 16 amino acids. V lost 4 bases and J 8 bases, leaving 21 bases between the germline ends. Germline-derived CDR1 and CDR2 are MNHEY and SVGAGI. The sequencing sample was made of CD4+ T cells sorted from bone marrow. The chain uses TRBV6-5 and TRBJ2-1; the D gene is possibly TRBD2 (6 bases). The receptor's source is a woman in her fifties or sixties in good health and a related stem cell transplant donor. The CDR3 spells CASSSRTGPTGDEQFF. DNA for the CDR3: TGTGCCAGCAGTTCCCGAACTGGCCCGACGGGGGATGAGCAGTTCTTC.